One T cell receptor beta chain is described in this entry. Its specificity is not known. HIV-negative, healthy adults without recent acute infections or vaccinations were the donors. This specimen comes from a study of shared clonotypes between healthy human individuals. Study results and caveats: Among donors, the sharing of clonotypes was expected to be influenced by sequencing depth.

Trimming took off 4 bases at V and 2 bases at J, with 17 bases between the two ends. CDR3 length: 17 amino acids. The germline CDR1 and CDR2 sequences are MDHEN and SYDVKM. Genomic DNA from each subset was divided evenly over several immunoSEQ plates. Method: immunoSEQ multiplex PCR; TCRdb's copy keeps in-frame clones and lacks some. This table has about 2.4 million clones, 93% appearing once. Sequencing was performed on naive CD4+ T cells from PBMCs. Subset defined: CD45RA+ positively selected. The TCR sequence derives from a man between 18 and 29 years old in good health. Some clones in this sample may be carry-over from other donors' samples. This sequence joins TRBV28 and TRBJ1-4, with D perhaps matching TRBD1 (6 bases). Written as DNA, the CDR3 is TGTGCCAGCAGTTGGGTCAGGGGTATGGGGACTAATGAAAAACTGTTTTTT. It codes for CASSWVRGMGTNEKLFF.